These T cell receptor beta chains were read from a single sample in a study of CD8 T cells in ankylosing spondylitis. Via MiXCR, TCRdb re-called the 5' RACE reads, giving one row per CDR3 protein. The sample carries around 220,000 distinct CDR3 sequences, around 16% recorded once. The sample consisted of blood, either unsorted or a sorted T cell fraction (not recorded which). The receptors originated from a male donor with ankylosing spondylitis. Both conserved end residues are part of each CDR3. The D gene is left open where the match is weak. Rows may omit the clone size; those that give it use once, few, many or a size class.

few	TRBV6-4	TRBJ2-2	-	TGTGCCAGTACCCCCGAGCTTCAAAAGACCGGGGAGCTGTTTTTT	CASTPELQKTGELFF
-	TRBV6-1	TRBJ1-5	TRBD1	TGTGCCAGCAATCCCACCCAAGGGACAGGGGGCCAGCCCCAGCATTTT	CASNPTQGTGGQPQHF
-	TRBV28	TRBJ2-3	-	TGTGCCAGCAGTTTACCCGCCGGCAGCCGAGATACGCAGTATTTT	CASSLPAGSRDTQYF
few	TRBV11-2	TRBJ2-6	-	TGTGCCAGCAGCTTTGGGGGATCTGGGGCCAACGTCCTGACTTTC	CASSFGGSGANVLTF
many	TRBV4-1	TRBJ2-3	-	TGCGCCAGCAGCAAATCCACTAGCACAGATACGCAGTATTTT	CASSKSTSTDTQYF
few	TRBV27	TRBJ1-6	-	TGTGCCAGCAGTACCGTCCAGAATTCACCCCTCCACTTT	CASSTVQNSPLHF
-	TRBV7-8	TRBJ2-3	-	TGTGCCACCACTCTTAATGGAGCCTACACAGATACGCAGTATTTT	CATTLNGAYTDTQYF
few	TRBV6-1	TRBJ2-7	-	TGTGCCAGCAGTGAATTGCCTAGCGTTTTCTCCTACGAGCAGTACTTC	CASSELPSVFSYEQYF
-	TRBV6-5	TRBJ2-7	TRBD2	TGTGCCAGCAGTTACACGGGACTACTATCCTACGAGCAGTACTTC	CASSYTGLLSYEQYF
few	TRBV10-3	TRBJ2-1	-	TGTGCCATCAGTGATGTTCCAAAAGCCGGGGAGCAGTTCTTC	CAISDVPKAGEQFF
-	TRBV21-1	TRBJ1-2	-	TGTGCCAGCAGCAAAGGTGCTCCGGGGGACAGGGCTCGGGATGGCTACACCTTC	CASSKGAPGDRARDGYTF
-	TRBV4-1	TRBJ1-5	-	TGCGCCAGCAGCCAAACCGAACCTTTCGGACAGCCCCAGCATTTT	CASSQTEPFGQPQHF
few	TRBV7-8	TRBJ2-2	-	TGTGCCAGCAGCGGCCACACCGGGGAGCTGTTTTTT	CASSGHTGELFF
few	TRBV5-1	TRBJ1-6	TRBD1	TGCGCCAGCAGCACACGACAGGGTGGCAATTCACCCCTCCACTTT	CASSTRQGGNSPLHF
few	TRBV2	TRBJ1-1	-	TGTGCCAGCAGTTCCTCCCCTGAAGCTTTCTTT	CASSSSPEAFF
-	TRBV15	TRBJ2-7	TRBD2	TGTGCCACCAGCCCCTCATCGGGGGGGGATAACTACGAGCAGTACTTC	CATSPSSGGDNYEQYF
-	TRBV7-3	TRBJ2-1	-	TGTGCCAGCAGCCCTCACCTGGGGGGCTACAATGAGCAGTTCTTC	CASSPHLGGYNEQFF
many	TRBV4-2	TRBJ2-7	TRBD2	TGTGCCAGCAGCCTGCCAGCTAGCGGGGAAGACTACGAGCAGTACTTC	CASSLPASGEDYEQYF
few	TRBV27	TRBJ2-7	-	TGTGCCAGCAGTCCCTACTCAACTAACTACGAGCAGTACTTC	CASSPYSTNYEQYF
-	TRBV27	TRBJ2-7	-	TGTGCCAGCAGTCCTCATCGACTCCCAGGGGAAGACGAGCAGTACTTC	CASSPHRLPGEDEQYF
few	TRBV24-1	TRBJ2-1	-	TGTGCCACCAGTGATTTGCGGGGCCATGAGCAGTTCTTC	CATSDLRGHEQFF
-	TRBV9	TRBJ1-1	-	TGTGCCAGCAGCCCAAGGGCGATTATGAACACTGAAGCTTTCTTT	CASSPRAIMNTEAFF
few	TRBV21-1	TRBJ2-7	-	TGTGCCAGCAGCAAATTAACTAGCGGGACCTCCTACGAGCAGTACTTC	CASSKLTSGTSYEQYF
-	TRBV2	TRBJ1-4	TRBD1	TGTGCCAGCATGGGACAGGAAGACGAAAAACTGTTTTTT	CASMGQEDEKLFF
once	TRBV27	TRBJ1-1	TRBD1	TGTGCCAGCAGTCTCGGACAGGGATGGTCATTATTCTTT	CASSLGQGWSLFF
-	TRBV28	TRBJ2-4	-	TGTGCCAGCAGCTGGAGGGTAAATTCGTACATTCAGTACTTC	CASSWRVNSYIQYF
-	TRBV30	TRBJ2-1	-	TGTGCCTGGAGTGTAAGCCCCGTGACGTGGGGTTATGAGCAGTTCTTC	CAWSVSPVTWGYEQFF
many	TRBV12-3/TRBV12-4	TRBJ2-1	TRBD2	TGTGCCAGCAGTTCCCGAGGACTAGCGGGAGGTCCCCCGGGTTACAATGAGCAGTTCTTC	CASSSRGLAGGPPGYNEQFF
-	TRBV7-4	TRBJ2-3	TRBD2	TGTGCCAGCACCTGGGGGGGAATGAGGACAGATACGCAGTATTTT	CASTWGGMRTDTQYF
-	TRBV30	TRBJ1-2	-	TGTGCCTGGAGTGTAGGTCGGTCTACCTATGGCTACACCTTC	CAWSVGRSTYGYTF
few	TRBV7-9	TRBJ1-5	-	TGTGCTACCGGCAGCAGCAATCAGCCCCAGCATTTT	CATGSSNQPQHF
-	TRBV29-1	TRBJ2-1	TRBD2	TGCAGCGCCAATGGGCTAGCGGGCCCGAGCTCCTACAATGAGCAGTTCTTC	CSANGLAGPSSYNEQFF
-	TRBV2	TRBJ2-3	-	TGTGCCAGCACCCACCCAAATGGTCCAGATACGCAGTATTTT	CASTHPNGPDTQYF
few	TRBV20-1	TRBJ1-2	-	TGCAGCGGCGGGGCCCCAGGAGGCTACACCTTC	CSGGAPGGYTF
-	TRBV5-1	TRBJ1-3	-	TGCGCCAGCAGCTTCGTCCCCTGGAGCCGGGGGACGAATGGAAACACCATATATTTT	CASSFVPWSRGTNGNTIYF